One and the same sample provided the 20 T cell receptor beta chains below, sequenced in a study of blood T cell repertoires in COVID-19 (TCRdb year 2020). Receptor libraries were prepared by the immunoSEQ multiplex PCR assay. In its TCRdb copy, this immuneACCESS table keeps in-frame sequences only and misses some clones. Where compared with another copy, unresolved V genes explain less than half of these, and the others have no known cause. A total of fewer than 450,000 clones appear in this sample, roughly 88% of them only once. The biggest ten clones account for roughly 12% of the sample. The specimen sequenced was peripheral blood. The receptors come from a woman aged 45-60 years with COVID-19, enrolled during active disease.

The V and J genes are TRBV18 and TRBJ1-3; 10 nucleotides match TRBD1. The CDR3 has 18 residues. The germline gives CDR1 KGHSH, CDR2 LQKENI. V shed 3 bases, J shed 5 bases, and the junction held 13 bases outside the gene matches. The CDR3 coding sequence is TGTGCCAGCTCACCCACCGGGACAGGGGATAAGTCGAGAAACACCATATATTTT. This encodes CASSPTGTGDKSRNTIYF.

This chain uses TRBV5-1 with TRBJ1-4, with D possibly matching TRBD1 (6 bases). The CDR3 has 16 amino acids. Trimming shortened V by 0 bases and J by 5 bases, and 14 bases separated the two germline ends. Germline V gives CDR1 SGHRS, CDR2 YFSETQ. In DNA, the CDR3 is TGCGCCAGCAGCTTGGACAGGGTGGGGGAGAATGAAAAACTGTTTTTT. It codes for CASSLDRVGENEKLFF.

The genes are TRBV7-3 and TRBJ1-1; maybe TRBD1 (6 bases). Germline V gene data show CDR1 as SGHTA and CDR2 as FQGTGA. Trimming removed 5 bases from V and 0 bases from J, with 13 bases in between. The CDR3 sequence is 15 residues long. The CDR3 sequence is CASSPRTAMNTEAFF. In nucleotides, the CDR3 is TGTGCCAGCAGCCCTAGGACAGCCATGAACACTGAAGCTTTCTTT.

The V gene is TRBV4-1, the J gene TRBJ2-1, with 7 bases aligning to TRBD1. Germline V lookup: CDR1 MGHRA, CDR2 YSYEKL. The length of the CDR3 is 16 residues. The J segment lost 4 bases and the V segment lost 4 bases, leaving 10 bases of the junction unmatched. As DNA, the CDR3 is TGCGCCAGCAGCCCAGGCCCGGGACAGCGATACAATGAGCAGTTCTTC. It codes for CASSPGPGQRYNEQFF.

The chain carries TRBV24-1 and TRBJ2-1, with 8 bases that match TRBD2. V was pared by 4 bases and J by 5 bases, with 9 bases of the junction left unmatched. This CDR3 is built from 16 residues. CDR1 KGHDR and CDR2 SFDVKD come from the germline V gene. Written as DNA, the CDR3 is TGTGCCACCAGTGACCCCGAGCGGGGGCGCGACAATGAGCAGTTCTTC. Its protein is CATSDPERGRDNEQFF.

This rearrangement joins TRBV10-3 to TRBJ1-1; the D is unclear. The V end lost 7 bases, the J end lost 1 base, and 10 bases lay between the germline ends. The germline gives CDR1 ENHRY, CDR2 SYGVKD. The CDR3 length is 13 residues. The CDR3 DNA reads TGTGCCATCAAGAAGAACACGAACACTGAAGCTTTCTTT. Its translation is CAIKKNTNTEAFF.

This clone was detected once. The CDR3 here is CASSYQGQETQYF. The DNA for the CDR3 is TGTGCCAGCAGTTACCAGGGACAAGAGACCCAGTACTTC. This chain uses TRBV6-6 with TRBJ2-5; a weak D match, TRBD1 (5 bases). This CDR3 comprises 13 residues. V was cut by 2 bases and J by 2 bases, with 6 bases left in between. Germline CDR1 reads MNHNY; CDR2 reads SVGAGI (reference sequence).

A single count supports this clone. CDR3 in DNA: TGTGCCACCAGCAGAGGGCTGGGAGGGCAGCCCCAGCATTTT. Translated, it gives CATSRGLGGQPQHF. J is TRBJ1-5 and V is TRBV15; D ambiguous. This CDR3 has 14 amino acids. Germline CDR1 LNHNV, CDR2 YYDKDF (reference sequence). The V end was cut by 1 base, the J end by 7 bases, with 11 bases between. Together with reference TRBV15 and TRBJ1-5, the CDR3 gives the full variable domain: DAMVIQNPRYQVTQFGKPVTLSCSQTLNHNVMYWYQQKSSQAPKLLFHYYDKDFNNEADTPDNFQSRRPNTSFCFLDIRSPGLGDTAMYLCATSRGLGGQPQHFGDGTRLSIL.

Comment on this clone: The sample contains more than one DNA sequence encoding this CDR3. The chain joins TRBV5-1 to TRBJ2-1, with 11 bases aligning to TRBD2. Per the germline V gene, CDR1 is SGHRS and CDR2 is YFSETQ. V was clipped by 0 bases and J by 6 bases; unmatched bases: 2. The CDR3 consists of 15 residues. This CDR3 is CASSLGLAGGNEQFF. The DNA of the CDR3 is TGCGCCAGCAGCTTGGGGCTAGCGGGGGGCAATGAGCAGTTCTTC.

The chain employs TRBV5-1 and TRBJ2-7; the D gene is possibly TRBD1 (6 bases). Germline lookup yields CDR1 SGHRS and CDR2 YFSETQ. This CDR3 is built from 16 residues. The germline V and J ends were trimmed by 0 bases and 3 bases, with 16 bases remaining between them. The CDR3 DNA reads as TGCGCCAGCAGCTTGGCCGGAACGGGACACGGCTACGAGCAGTACTTC. Translating it yields CASSLAGTGHGYEQYF.

V is TRBV7-8 and J is TRBJ2-3; possibly TRBD2 for D (6 bases). CDR3 size: 16 residues. Germline V gives CDR1 SGHVS, CDR2 FQNEAQ. The V and J ends lost 0 bases and 4 bases respectively, with 14 bases between them. Here the CDR3 reads CASSLATVGGADTQYF. DNA for the CDR3: TGTGCCAGCAGCTTAGCTACGGTGGGGGGTGCAGATACGCAGTATTTT. Looking up the rest from reference TRBV7-8 and TRBJ2-3 gives the full variable domain: GAGVSQSPRYKVAKRGQDVALRCDPISGHVSLFWYQQALGQGPEFLTYFQNEAQLDKSGLPSDRFFAERPEGSVSTLKIQRTQQEDSAVYLCASSLATVGGADTQYFGPGTRLTVL.

V usage is TRBV19 and J usage is TRBJ1-2; D is uncertain. The V end lost 1 base, the J end lost 8 bases, and 11 bases lay between the germline ends. The CDR3 runs 13 residues. Germline loops: CDR1 LNHDA, CDR2 SQIVND (reference sequence). In DNA, the CDR3 is TGTGCCAGTAGTATAGTGATCGGGATGGGCTACACCTTC. Its protein product is CASSIVIGMGYTF. The whole variable domain, filled in from reference TRBV19 and TRBJ1-2, reads DGGITQSPKYLFRKEGQNVTLSCEQNLNHDAMYWYRQDPGQGLRLIYYSQIVNDFQKGDIAEGYSVSREKKESFPLTVTSAQKNPTAFYLCASSIVIGMGYTFGSGTRLTVV.

This clone was observed a single time. Germline is not matched at one junction end, which may reflect a read error. The chain uses TRBV13 and TRBJ1-1; weak D call: TRBD1 (5 bases). CDR1 and CDR2 (germline): PRHDT, FYEKMQ (reference sequence). The CDR3 length is 12 residues. CDR3 amino acids: CASSSRVVESFF. Written as DNA, the CDR3 is TGTGCCAGCAGCTCCAGGGTGGTTGAATCTTTCTTT.

This clone was recorded only once. V is TRBV28 and J is TRBJ1-2; D is possibly TRBD1 (5 bases). The CDR3 contains 14 residues. Germline CDR1 reads MDHEN; CDR2 reads SYDVKM. V lost 6 bases, J lost 0 bases, and 11 bases lay in between. The CDR3 loop reads CASSRGLANYGYTF. The DNA for the CDR3 is TGTGCCAGCAGCCGGGGGTTAGCTAACTATGGCTACACCTTC.

The V call is TRBV11-3, the J call TRBJ2-1; 7 positions agree with TRBD1. V lost 5 bases, J lost 7 bases, and 5 bases stayed unmatched. In germline, CDR1 is SGHNT, CDR2 YENEEA. The CDR3 totals 13 residues. The CDR3 reads CASSGTAGNEQFF. CDR3 nucleotides: TGTGCCAGCAGCGGGACAGCTGGGAATGAGCAGTTCTTC. The whole variable domain, filled in from reference TRBV11-3 and TRBJ2-1, reads EAGVVQSPRYKIIEKKQPVAFWCNPISGHNTLYWYLQNLGQGPELLIRYENEEAVDDSQLPKDRFSAERLKGVDSTLKIQPAELGDSAVYLCASSGTAGNEQFFGPGTRLTVL.

V is TRBV2 and J is TRBJ1-5; possibly TRBD1 for D (5 bases). The V gene's germline CDR1 is SNHLY and CDR2 FYNNEI. Trimming took 4 bases from V and 5 from J, leaving 9 bases between them. This CDR3 is built from 13 residues. The CDR3 loop is CASSAEGHQPQHF. The CDR3 nucleotides read TGTGCCAGCAGTGCGGAGGGGCATCAGCCCCAGCATTTT.

The chain has TRBV3-1 (or the pseudogene TRBV3-2) and TRBJ2-6; 12 bases align to TRBD2. The trim removed 4 bases at V and 2 bases at J, leaving 0 bases unmatched. The CDR3 has 16 amino acids. Germline lookup yields CDR1 LGHDT and CDR2 YNNKEL (reference sequence). The CDR3 spells CASSPSGGAGANVLTF. Written as DNA, the CDR3 is TGTGCCAGCAGCCCTAGCGGGGGGGCTGGGGCCAACGTCCTGACTTTC.

The V call is TRBV7-6, the J call TRBJ2-7; perhaps TRBD2 as D (7 bases). Germline V lookup: CDR1 SGHVS, CDR2 FNYEAQ. The V gene lost 1 base and the J gene lost 6 bases, with 16 bases spanning the gap. This CDR3 comprises 15 residues. CDR3 coding DNA: TGTGCCAGCAGCTTAGATGACGGGGGGCTCAGCGAGCAGTACTTC. Translating it yields CASSLDDGGLSEQYF.

The chain is built from TRBV5-1 and TRBJ2-7; 9 bases match TRBD1. The CDR3 covers 15 residues. After removal of 3 bases from V and 5 bases from J, the junction contained 9 bases not matched to a gene. The germline gives CDR1 SGHRS, CDR2 YFSETQ. CDR3 sequence reads: CASSSSGTGIDEQYF. In nucleotides, the CDR3 is TGCGCCAGCAGCTCTTCCGGGACAGGGATTGACGAGCAGTACTTC.

This chain links TRBV9 with TRBJ1-1, with D perhaps matching TRBD1 (5 bases). The V gene's germline CDR1 is SGDLS and CDR2 YYNGEE. Trimming cost V 3 bases and J 1 base, with 7 bases left between them. The CDR3 contains 13 residues. The CDR3 is CASSDTGNTEAFF. CDR3 coding DNA: TGTGCCAGCAGCGATACAGGGAACACTGAAGCTTTCTTT.